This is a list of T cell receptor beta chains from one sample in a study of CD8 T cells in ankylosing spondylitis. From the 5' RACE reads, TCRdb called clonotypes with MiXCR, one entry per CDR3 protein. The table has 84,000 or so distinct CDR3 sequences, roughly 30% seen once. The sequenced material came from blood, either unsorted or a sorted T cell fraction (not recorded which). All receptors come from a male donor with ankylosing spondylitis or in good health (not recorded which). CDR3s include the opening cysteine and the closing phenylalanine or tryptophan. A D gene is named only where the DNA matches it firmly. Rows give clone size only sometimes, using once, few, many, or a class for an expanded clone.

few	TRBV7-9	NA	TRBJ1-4	TGTGCCAGCAGCTTATTGGGAAAACTGTTTTTT	CASSLLGKLFF
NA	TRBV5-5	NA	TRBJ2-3	TGTGCCAGCGGTAAGGTGGGAGATACGCAGTATTTT	CASGKVGDTQYF
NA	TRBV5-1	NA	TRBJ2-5	TGCGCCAGCAGCTTGCCCAATCGGGGTGAGACCCAGTACTTC	CASSLPNRGETQYF
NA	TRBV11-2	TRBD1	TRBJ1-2	TGTGCCAGCAGCTATGAACAGGGGAATGGCTACACCTTC	CASSYEQGNGYTF
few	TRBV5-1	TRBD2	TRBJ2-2	TGCGCCAGCAGCCCGCGGACTAGCTCGGACACCGGGGAGCTGTTTTTT	CASSPRTSSDTGELFF
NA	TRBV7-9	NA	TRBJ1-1	TGTGCCAGCAGCTTATCCCGGGCAAGAAACACTGAAGCTTTCTTT	CASSLSRARNTEAFF
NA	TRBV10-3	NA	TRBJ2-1	TGTGCCACGCAGCATGGATACAATGAGCAGTTCTTC	CATQHGYNEQFF
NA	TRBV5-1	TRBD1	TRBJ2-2	TGCGCCAGCAGATCCGGGACAGGGAGCCCCGGGGAGCTGTTTTTT	CASRSGTGSPGELFF
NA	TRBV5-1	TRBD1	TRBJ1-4	TGCGCCAGCAGCCCAGGACAGGCGAACGAAAAACTGTTTTTT	CASSPGQANEKLFF
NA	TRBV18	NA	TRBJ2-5	TGTGCCAGCTCAAACGGAGTCCAAGAGACCCAGTACTTC	CASSNGVQETQYF
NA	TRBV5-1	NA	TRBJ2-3	TGCGCCAGCAGCGGAGGCTCCACAGATACGCAGTATTTT	CASSGGSTDTQYF
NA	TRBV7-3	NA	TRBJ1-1	TGTGCCAGCAGCTTGACTGAGGGGGCTGAAGCTTTCTTT	CASSLTEGAEAFF
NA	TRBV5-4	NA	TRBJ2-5	TGTGCCAGCAGTAAGACAGGCCAAGAGACCCAGTACTTC	CASSKTGQETQYF
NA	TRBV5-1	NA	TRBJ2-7	TGCGCCAGCAGCTTGGATGGCAGCCCCTACGAGCAGTACTTC	CASSLDGSPYEQYF
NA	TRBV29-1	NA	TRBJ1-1	TGCAGCGCTACTCCCTGGGCCTCGAACACTGAAGCTTTCTTT	CSATPWASNTEAFF
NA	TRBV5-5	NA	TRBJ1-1	TGTGCCAGCAGCTTGGGAGCTCTGGACACTGAAGCTTTCTTT	CASSLGALDTEAFF
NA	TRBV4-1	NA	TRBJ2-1	TGCGCCAGCAGCCAATCCTCCGGGGGCGCCTCCTACAATGAGCAGTTCTTC	CASSQSSGGASYNEQFF
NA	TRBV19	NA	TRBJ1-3	TGTGCCGGCTGGACAGCGGATGGAAACACCATATATTTT	CAGWTADGNTIYF
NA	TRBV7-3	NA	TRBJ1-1	TGTGCCAGCAGCTTAAGGGACGTGAACACTGAAGCTTTCTTT	CASSLRDVNTEAFF
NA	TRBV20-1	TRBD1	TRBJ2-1	TGCAGTGGGAGAGGTAACAGGGGGTTTTACAATGAGCAGTTCTTC	CSGRGNRGFYNEQFF
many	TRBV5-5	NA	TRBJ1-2	TGTGCCAGCAGCTTGGAACAGGGTCGCTATGGCTACACCTTC	CASSLEQGRYGYTF
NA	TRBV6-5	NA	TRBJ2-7	TGTGCCACTACGAGGGAGCAGTACTTC	CATTREQYF
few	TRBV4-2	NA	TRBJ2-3	TGTGCCAGCAGCCACCCCGCGATACTCCCTAGTGATACGCAGTATTTT	CASSHPAILPSDTQYF
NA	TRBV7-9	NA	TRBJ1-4	TGTGCCAGCAGCCAAAATGCCAGGAACACTAATGAAAAACTGTTTTTT	CASSQNARNTNEKLFF
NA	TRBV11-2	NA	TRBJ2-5	TGTGCCAGCAGCTTACGTTGGGCTGCTGAGACCCAGTACTTC	CASSLRWAAETQYF
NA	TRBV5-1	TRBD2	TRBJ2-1	TGCGCCAGCTTCCCCGGGACTAGCGGGTTCAATGAGCAGTTCTTC	CASFPGTSGFNEQFF
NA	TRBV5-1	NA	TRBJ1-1	TGCGCCAGCAGCTTGTCGGACGGTGAAGCTTTCTTT	CASSLSDGEAFF
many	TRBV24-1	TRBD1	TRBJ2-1	TGTGCCACCGGGACCGGGACAGGGTTTGGGCTATCCCCCTACAATGAGCAGTTCTTC	CATGTGTGFGLSPYNEQFF
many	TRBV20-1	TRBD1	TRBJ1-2	TGCAGTGCTACTCCGCAGGGGGCCAGCTATGGCTACACCTTC	CSATPQGASYGYTF
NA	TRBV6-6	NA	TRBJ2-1	TGTGCCAGCAGTTACCGGGGAGGAGATGAGCAGTTCTTC	CASSYRGGDEQFF
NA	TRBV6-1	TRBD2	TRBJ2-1	TGTGCCAGCAACCGCGGGAGTCCCTACAATGAGCAGTTCTTC	CASNRGSPYNEQFF
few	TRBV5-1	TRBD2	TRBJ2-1	TGCGCCAGCAGCTCTTACGGACTAGCGGATACCTACAATGAGCAGTTCTTC	CASSSYGLADTYNEQFF